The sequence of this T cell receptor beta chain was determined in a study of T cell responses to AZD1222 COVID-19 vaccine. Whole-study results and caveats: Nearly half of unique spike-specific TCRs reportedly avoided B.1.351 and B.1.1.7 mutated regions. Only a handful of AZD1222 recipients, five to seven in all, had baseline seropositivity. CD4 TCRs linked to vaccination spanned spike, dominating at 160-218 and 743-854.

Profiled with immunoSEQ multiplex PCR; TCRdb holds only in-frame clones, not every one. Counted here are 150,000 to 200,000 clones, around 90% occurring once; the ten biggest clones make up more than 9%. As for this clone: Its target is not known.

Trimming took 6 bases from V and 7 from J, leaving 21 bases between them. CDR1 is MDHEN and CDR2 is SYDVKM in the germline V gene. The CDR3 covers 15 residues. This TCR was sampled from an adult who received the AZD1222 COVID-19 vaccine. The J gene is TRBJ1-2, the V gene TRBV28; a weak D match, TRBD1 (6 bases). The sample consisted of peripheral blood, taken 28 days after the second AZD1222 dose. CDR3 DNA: TGTGCCAGCAGGGGGGGCGAAGGAAAGTCTAGTGGCTACACCTTC. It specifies CASRGGEGKSSGYTF.